This TCR beta chain is drawn from a study of CD8+ T cells in alopecia areata. Overall study: Treated patients were dosed with oral tofacitinib, taking 5 to 10 mg twice daily.

Turning to this clone: Its antigen is currently unknown.

V lost 3 bases and J 2 bases, leaving 14 bases between the germline ends. This CDR3 is built from 15 residues. Per the germline V gene, CDR1 is SGDLS and CDR2 is YYNGEE. General study points: Possibly as an HLA-related effect, TCR sharing across patients appeared less clear than in mice.

cDNA reverse transcribed from extracted RNA served as the sequencing template. The table came from immunoSEQ multiplex PCR; TCRdb's copy has only in-frame clones and leaves some out. The profile covers fewer than 200,000 clones, with less than 80% appearing a single time and about an eighth taken by the ten largest. The source material was CD8+ T cells sorted from blood, sampled at week 0. The clonotype was recovered from a human donor with alopecia areata. The V and J genes are TRBV9 and TRBJ2-5; TRBD2 might be the D (5 bases). The CDR3 protein is CASSARGGIQETQYF. In nucleotides, the CDR3 is TGTGCCAGCAGCGCGAGAGGAGGAATACAAGAGACCCAGTACTTC.